Listed below are T cell receptor beta chains from one sample, sequenced in a study of cytomegalovirus exposure and HLA in healthy donors. Only in-frame clones appear in the TCRdb table, and some are missing; sequencing was by immunoSEQ multiplex PCR. The profile shows under 200,000 clones, 75% to 90% of them singletons. Sequenced input: PBMCs. Receptors were obtained from a male donor in good health and CMV-seropositive. CDR3s include the opening cysteine and the closing phenylalanine or tryptophan. The order of the fields is D gene, J gene, V gene, clone size, CDR3 DNA, CDR3 protein. The D gene is left open where the match is weak. Size is stated for part of the rows, as once, few or many counts, or as a class when the clone is expanded.

.,TRBJ1-4,TRBV6-5,.,TGTGCCAGCAGTATGGTCCGGGGGACGACTGAAAAACTGTTTTTT,CASSMVRGTTEKLFF
.,TRBJ2-7,TRBV6-1,.,TGTGCCAGCCGAGAAAAGTATGTCGACGAGCAGTACTTC,CASREKYVDEQYF
.,TRBJ2-3,TRBV7-3,.,TGTGCCAGCGCCCGTCAACGGGGGAGGACAGATACGCAGTATTTT,CASARQRGRTDTQYF
TRBD1,TRBJ1-5,TRBV6-6,.,TGTGCCAGCAGCGGGACAGGTAGCAATCAGCCCCAGCATTTT,CASSGTGSNQPQHF
.,TRBJ1-2,TRBV15,.,TGTGCCACCAGCAGAGATCCTGAGCGGGAGGCCGCTGGCTACACCTTC,CATSRDPEREAAGYTF
.,TRBJ2-5,TRBV19,.,TGTGCCAGTAGGTGGGGGCCCCAAGAGACCCAGTACTTC,CASRWGPQETQYF
.,TRBJ2-1,TRBV4-1,once,TGCGCCAGCAGCCAAGGACCCGGAGGCAATGAGCAGTTCTTC,CASSQGPGGNEQFF
TRBD2,TRBJ2-7,TRBV19,.,TGTGCCAGTAGTATAGTAAAAAGCGGGGGGGACTACGAGCAGTACTTC,CASSIVKSGGDYEQYF
.,TRBJ1-2,TRBV4-2,.,TGTGCCAGCAGCCAAGAGGGGGCGCCTTATGGCTACACCTTC,CASSQEGAPYGYTF
TRBD1,TRBJ2-2,TRBV10-2,.,TGCGCCAGCAGTGAATCCGGGACAGGGGGTCCGAACACCGGGGAGCTGTTTTTT,CASSESGTGGPNTGELFF
TRBD2,TRBJ2-1,TRBV9,few,TGTGCCAGCAGCCCACTAGGGACTAGCGTCACTGAGCAGTTCTTC,CASSPLGTSVTEQFF
.,TRBJ1-2,TRBV11-2,.,TGTGCCAGCAGCCCCCCAAACTATGGCTACACCTTC,CASSPPNYGYTF
.,TRBJ1-5,TRBV5-4,.,TGTGCCAGCAGCCAAGGACGACAGTTCCCCCAGCATTTT,CASSQGRQFPQHF
TRBD1,TRBJ1-2,TRBV5-6,.,TGTGCCAGCAGCTGGGGGACAGGGGGCCTAGCTAACTATGGCTACACCTTC,CASSWGTGGLANYGYTF
TRBD2,TRBJ2-1,TRBV29-1,.,TGCAGCGTTCTGGCGGGAGTGGGGAATGAGCAGTTCTTC,CSVLAGVGNEQFF
TRBD1,TRBJ1-2,TRBV29-1,once,TGCAGCGTTGAAGACAGGGGGAGATATGGCTACACCTTC,CSVEDRGRYGYTF
.,TRBJ1-5,TRBV11-2,.,TGTGCCAGCAGCTTAGGCAGAACACAGCCCCAGCATTTT,CASSLGRTQPQHF
TRBD2,TRBJ2-7,TRBV7-9,.,TGTGCCAGCAGCTACACTAGCGGCTTTTCCTACGAGCAGTACTTC,CASSYTSGFSYEQYF
TRBD1,TRBJ1-2,TRBV30,.,TGTGCCTGGGGGGGACAGTCTGGCTACACCTTC,CAWGGQSGYTF
.,TRBJ2-7,TRBV7-9,.,TGTGCCAGCAGCCCCTCCCACGAGCAGTACTTC,CASSPSHEQYF
TRBD2,TRBJ2-7,TRBV6-5,few,TGTGCCAGCAGTTCCCCGACTAGCGGAGGCTCCTACGAGCAGTACTTC,CASSSPTSGGSYEQYF
TRBD1,TRBJ1-5,TRBV28,.,TGTGCCAGCAGAATACGGCTGACAGGGGTTAGCAATCAGCCCCAGCATTTT,CASRIRLTGVSNQPQHF
TRBD2,TRBJ2-7,TRBV7-9,.,TGTGCCAGCAGCCTAACCGGACTAGCGGGAGATCATTACGAGCAGTACTTC,CASSLTGLAGDHYEQYF
TRBD2,TRBJ2-1,TRBV18,.,TGTGCCAGCTCAGCATCTAGCGGGAGGTCGGGCAGCTCCTACAATGAGCAGTTCTTC,CASSASSGRSGSSYNEQFF
TRBD2,TRBJ2-7,TRBV5-4,.,TGTGCCAGCAGCTTGGAAGGTAGCGGGAGACAGCAGTACTTC,CASSLEGSGRQQYF
.,TRBJ2-5,TRBV29-1,.,TGCAGCTTCGGACAATTCCAAGAGACCCAGTACTTC,CSFGQFQETQYF
.,TRBJ1-2,TRBV2,.,TGTGCCAGCAGTGAGCCAGGGAGGAATGGCTACACCTTC,CASSEPGRNGYTF
.,TRBJ2-1,TRBV30,.,TGTGCCTGGAATCGGGGAGGGGGAGAGCAGTTCTTC,CAWNRGGGEQFF
.,TRBJ2-7,TRBV9,.,TGTGCCAGCTCCACCCGGTCTAGCGACGCCTACGAGCAGTACTTC,CASSTRSSDAYEQYF
TRBD1,TRBJ1-5,TRBV5-6,.,TGTGCCAGCAGCCCGGGGACAGGGGGCGAGTTTGGCAATCAGCCCCAGCATTTT,CASSPGTGGEFGNQPQHF
.,TRBJ1-1,TRBV6-5,.,TGTGCCAGCAGTTCAGTCAACACTGAAGCTTTCTTT,CASSSVNTEAFF
TRBD2,TRBJ2-7,TRBV7-2,.,TGTGCCAGCAGAACTAGCGGGACTCCCTACGAGCAGTACTTC,CASRTSGTPYEQYF
.,TRBJ2-7,TRBV2,.,TGTGCCAGCCAACGGACTGCCTCCTACGAGCAGTACTTC,CASQRTASYEQYF
.,TRBJ2-3,TRBV18,.,TGTGCCAGCTCACCAGTAGGGTCAGGGAGCACAGATACGCAGTATTTT,CASSPVGSGSTDTQYF
TRBD2,TRBJ2-1,TRBV19,.,TGTGCCAGTAGTATGCCTAGCGGGACCTTGAATGAGCAGTTCTTC,CASSMPSGTLNEQFF